This is a list of T cell receptor beta chains from one sample in a study of T cells in Graves' hyperthyroidism and ophthalmopathy. MiXCR, applied by TCRdb to the multiplex PCR reads, yields one record per CDR3 protein. The sample has roughly 100,000 distinct CDR3 sequences, around 52% seen once; the top ten hold 25% to 30%. Specimen: blood. The origin of the receptors is a woman aged 40 to 49 with Graves' hyperthyroidism. Both conserved end residues are part of each CDR3. The D gene is left open where the match is weak. Part of the rows lack a size; the others show once, few, many or a class for expanded clones.

D: -
size: many
V: TRBV7-6
J: TRBJ2-3
DNA: TGTGCCAGCAGCCCCCGGGACTGGAGCACAGATACGCAGTATTTT
CDR3: CASSPRDWSTDTQYF

D: -
size: many
V: TRBV2
J: TRBJ2-2
DNA: TGTGCCAGCAAGGGGGAGGGAGGGCCGTCCACCGGGGAGCTGTTTTTT
CDR3: CASKGEGGPSTGELFF

D: -
size: -
V: TRBV5-1
J: TRBJ2-5
DNA: TGCGCCAGCAGCTTTGGCGGGGCAGGCGAAGAGACCCAGTACTTC
CDR3: CASSFGGAGEETQYF

D: TRBD1
size: -
V: TRBV7-2
J: TRBJ1-2
DNA: TGTGCCAGCAGCCAAGTCGGACAGGAGGCAGGAGGCTACACCTTC
CDR3: CASSQVGQEAGGYTF

D: TRBD2
size: -
V: TRBV7-9
J: TRBJ2-2
DNA: TGTGCCAGCAGACTAGCGACCGGGGAGCTGTTTTTT
CDR3: CASRLATGELFF

D: TRBD2
size: -
V: TRBV7-2
J: TRBJ2-7
DNA: TGTGCCAGCAGCTCGACTAGCGGGGACTACGAGCAGTACTTC
CDR3: CASSSTSGDYEQYF

D: -
size: many
V: TRBV7-6
J: TRBJ2-7
DNA: TGTGCCAGCAGCTTTGCAGGGGCAATGGGCGAGCAGTACTTC
CDR3: CASSFAGAMGEQYF

D: -
size: few
V: TRBV29-1
J: TRBJ1-4
DNA: TGCAGCGTCGAGAGGGCAGGGGATGAAAAACTGTTTTTT
CDR3: CSVERAGDEKLFF

D: -
size: many
V: TRBV27
J: TRBJ2-6
DNA: TGTGCCAGCAGTCCTGTGAAAGGGAGGTCTGGGGCCAACGTCCTGACTTTC
CDR3: CASSPVKGRSGANVLTF

D: -
size: -
V: TRBV7-9
J: TRBJ1-2
DNA: TGTGCCAGCAGCTTAGCGAGGTCCGTTGAAGCTTTCTATGGCTACACCTTC
CDR3: CASSLARSVEAFYGYTF

D: TRBD1
size: large
V: TRBV29-1
J: TRBJ2-7
DNA: TGCAGCGTACAGGGGGCCTACGAGCAGTACTTC
CDR3: CSVQGAYEQYF

D: -
size: -
V: TRBV7-2
J: TRBJ2-6
DNA: TGTGCCAGCAGCCTGCGGGGTTCTGGGGCCAACGTCCTGACTTTC
CDR3: CASSLRGSGANVLTF

D: -
size: many
V: TRBV10-3
J: TRBJ1-1
DNA: TGTGCCATCACTGCGGGACAGAACACTGAAGCTTTCTTT
CDR3: CAITAGQNTEAFF

D: -
size: -
V: TRBV9
J: TRBJ1-3
DNA: TGTGCCAGCACCCGGGGGGCGACTGGCTTAAACACCATATATTTT
CDR3: CASTRGATGLNTIYF

D: -
size: -
V: TRBV5-1
J: TRBJ2-5
DNA: TGCGCCAGCAGCTTGAGACAGGCCAGGGGGACCCAGTACTTC
CDR3: CASSLRQARGTQYF

D: -
size: many
V: TRBV7-9
J: TRBJ2-5
DNA: TGTGCCAGCACCAAGAGTGGAAAGACCCAGTACTTC
CDR3: CASTKSGKTQYF

D: TRBD2
size: many
V: TRBV20-1
J: TRBJ2-3
DNA: TGCAGTGCTACCCGAACCAGCGGGATGGGGGATACGCAGTATTTT
CDR3: CSATRTSGMGDTQYF

D: TRBD1
size: many
V: TRBV9
J: TRBJ2-7
DNA: TGTGCCAGCAGCGTAAGCGGACAGGGGGGCTACGAGCAGTACTTC
CDR3: CASSVSGQGGYEQYF

D: -
size: few
V: TRBV12-3/TRBV12-4
J: TRBJ2-7
DNA: TGTGCCAGCAGCCCCGGGACCTTCGGCTACGAGCAGTACTTC
CDR3: CASSPGTFGYEQYF

D: TRBD1
size: -
V: TRBV15
J: TRBJ1-2
DNA: TGTGCCACCAGCAGCTACGACACAGGGGCCTATGGCTACACCTTC
CDR3: CATSSYDTGAYGYTF

D: -
size: -
V: TRBV7-9
J: TRBJ1-1
DNA: TGTGCCAGCAGCCAAGAGGGTGGGGGGGGACGGCAGGGGTGGAACACTGAAGCTTTCTTT
CDR3: CASSQEGGGGRQGWNTEAFF

D: -
size: many
V: TRBV20-1
J: TRBJ1-5
DNA: TGCAGTGCTAGTGTGGAAACAGCCCGCAATCAGCCCCAGCATTTT
CDR3: CSASVETARNQPQHF

D: TRBD2
size: -
V: TRBV25-1
J: TRBJ2-7
DNA: TGTGCCAGCTTTTCACTAGCGGGAGGGCCGGGGGAGCAGTACTTC
CDR3: CASFSLAGGPGEQYF

D: -
size: -
V: TRBV20-1
J: TRBJ1-5
DNA: TGCAGTGCTAGTGGAGGGGCCAGAATATGGCCCCAGCATTTT
CDR3: CSASGGARIWPQHF

D: -
size: once
V: TRBV7-2
J: TRBJ1-2
DNA: -
CDR3: CASSFYICSALNEGAGGYTF

D: -
size: -
V: TRBV7-9
J: TRBJ1-2
DNA: TGTGCCAGCAGCTTAGCGCCAGCAGACTATGGCTACGCCTTC
CDR3: CASSLAPADYGYAF

D: TRBD2
size: many
V: TRBV2
J: TRBJ2-6
DNA: TGTGGGGGGGGGGGTGACTCTGGGGCCAACGTCCTGACTTTC
CDR3: CGGGGDSGANVLTF

D: -
size: -
V: TRBV10-3
J: TRBJ2-5
DNA: TGTGCCATCAGTGAACGAACAGTGGTCCAGTACTTC
CDR3: CAISERTVVQYF

D: -
size: many
V: TRBV4-1
J: TRBJ1-6
DNA: TGCGCCAGCAGCCCGGAGACGGCTGGGGATTCACCCCTCCACTTT
CDR3: CASSPETAGDSPLHF

D: -
size: many
V: TRBV24-1
J: TRBJ1-2
DNA: TGTGCCACCAGTGATTTCGACTCCGGCTACACCTTC
CDR3: CATSDFDSGYTF

D: -
size: -
V: TRBV30
J: TRBJ2-7
DNA: TGTGCCTGGAGTGGAGGCACCGGCTACGAGCGGTACTTC
CDR3: CAWSGGTGYERYF

D: -
size: many
V: TRBV20-1
J: TRBJ1-5
DNA: TGCAGTGCTAGCACCGGGACTTACCGGGCCAATCAGCCCCAGCATTTT
CDR3: CSASTGTYRANQPQHF

D: TRBD1
size: -
V: TRBV7-3
J: TRBJ2-5
DNA: TGTGCCAGCAGCCTCCTCTCGGGACAGGGGGCGCAGGAGACCCAGTACTTC
CDR3: CASSLLSGQGAQETQYF

D: TRBD2
size: many
V: TRBV4-1
J: TRBJ2-7
DNA: TGCGCCAGCAGCCCATTTGGCGGGGAGGGCCTTTACGAGCAGTACTTC
CDR3: CASSPFGGEGLYEQYF

D: -
size: -
V: TRBV15
J: TRBJ1-2
DNA: TGTGCCACCAGCAGTCCGAACTGGTCTAACTATGGCTACACCTTC
CDR3: CATSSPNWSNYGYTF

D: -
size: many
V: TRBV25-1
J: TRBJ2-2
DNA: TGTGCCAGCAGTGAGAAGGGGGCGAACACCGGGGAGCTGTTTTTT
CDR3: CASSEKGANTGELFF

D: TRBD1
size: -
V: TRBV2
J: TRBJ1-1
DNA: TGTGCCAGCAGTGCAAGATGGCGAGGGGGCGCTTTCTTT
CDR3: CASSARWRGGAFF

D: -
size: -
V: TRBV20-1
J: TRBJ2-7
DNA: TGCAGTGCTAGGAAGGGGGTGTACGAGCAGTACTTT
CDR3: CSARKGVYEQYF

D: -
size: many
V: TRBV29-1
J: TRBJ2-5
DNA: TGCAGCGTTGAGCGAGCAATGAGAGAGACCCAGTACTTC
CDR3: CSVERAMRETQYF

D: -
size: -
V: TRBV5-1
J: TRBJ1-3
DNA: TGTGCCAGCAAAGATCAGGGGCCTGGAAACACCATATATTTT
CDR3: CASKDQGPGNTIYF

D: -
size: many
V: TRBV7-9
J: TRBJ1-4
DNA: TGTGCCAGCAGCCCTTCGGGGTGGGAAAAACTGTTTTTT
CDR3: CASSPSGWEKLFF

D: -
size: many
V: TRBV29-1
J: TRBJ1-1
DNA: TGCAGCGTTGAAGTTGGAGGGAACACTGAAGCTTTCTTT
CDR3: CSVEVGGNTEAFF

D: TRBD2
size: -
V: TRBV7-2
J: TRBJ2-7
DNA: TGTGCCAGCAGTTCTGGTCTAGCGGGAGTTTCCGAGCAGTACTTC
CDR3: CASSSGLAGVSEQYF

D: -
size: -
V: TRBV7-9
J: TRBJ2-6
DNA: TGTGCCAGCAGCTTAATCGGGGGGGCCAACGTCCTGACTTTC
CDR3: CASSLIGGANVLTF

D: -
size: -
V: TRBV25-1
J: TRBJ2-6
DNA: -
CDR3: CASSEWRADETQYFGANVLTF

D: -
size: -
V: TRBV7-2
J: TRBJ1-3
DNA: TGTGCCAGCGGCCAGAGCGGGAACTCTGGTAACACCGTATATTTT
CDR3: CASGQSGNSGNTVYF

D: TRBD1
size: -
V: TRBV15
J: TRBJ1-5
DNA: TGTGCCACCAGCGCCCGACGGACAGGGGACAATCAGCCCCAGCATTTT
CDR3: CATSARRTGDNQPQHF

D: -
size: many
V: TRBV5-1
J: TRBJ2-3
DNA: TGCGCCAGCAGCACACCAGGAGCAGATACGCAGTATTTT
CDR3: CASSTPGADTQYF

D: -
size: -
V: TRBV29-1
J: TRBJ2-7
DNA: TGCAGCGTAGCTCACGGGAGCTACGAGCAGTACTTC
CDR3: CSVAHGSYEQYF

D: -
size: -
V: TRBV5-1
J: TRBJ2-7
DNA: TGCGCCAGTTCTCGGCCATCGACCTACGAGCAGTACTTC
CDR3: CASSRPSTYEQYF

D: TRBD1
size: -
V: TRBV12-3/TRBV12-4
J: TRBJ2-1
DNA: TGTGCCAGCAGATCGACAGGGGATGAGCAGTTCTTC
CDR3: CASRSTGDEQFF

D: -
size: -
V: TRBV9
J: TRBJ1-4
DNA: TGTGCCAGCAGCGGGACAGATGAAAAACTGTTTTTT
CDR3: CASSGTDEKLFF

D: -
size: many
V: TRBV9
J: TRBJ1-6
DNA: TGTGCCAGCAGCCGGACCGGGCCCTATAATTCACCCCTCCACTTT
CDR3: CASSRTGPYNSPLHF

D: TRBD1
size: -
V: TRBV5-1
J: TRBJ1-5
DNA: TGCGCCAGCAGTCCCCTCGACAGGGGGGTGCAAGAGACCCAGCATTTT
CDR3: CASSPLDRGVQETQHF

D: TRBD1
size: -
V: TRBV2
J: TRBJ1-6
DNA: TGTGCCAGCAGAGCCGGGACAGCGGTTAGAGATTCACCCCTCCACTTT
CDR3: CASRAGTAVRDSPLHF

D: TRBD2
size: many
V: TRBV19
J: TRBJ2-7
DNA: TGTGCCAGTAGTATACTGGCTAGCGGGAGAAACGAGCAGTACTTC
CDR3: CASSILASGRNEQYF

D: TRBD1
size: many
V: TRBV5-5
J: TRBJ2-7
DNA: TGTGCCAGCAGCTTGGGACAGGGGCCCTACGAGCAGTACTTC
CDR3: CASSLGQGPYEQYF

D: TRBD2
size: -
V: TRBV6-4
J: TRBJ2-7
DNA: TGTGCCAGCAGTGACGTGACTAGCGGGAACGCCTACGAGCAGTACTTC
CDR3: CASSDVTSGNAYEQYF

D: -
size: few
V: TRBV2
J: TRBJ1-4
DNA: TGTGCCAGCAGACTGCCTTGGGGCCCAACTAATGAAAAACTGTTTTTT
CDR3: CASRLPWGPTNEKLFF